In this sample, the clone carrying this TCR beta chain turned up once. The antigen is not known. Its ends do not fully match the called genes, so a read error is possible. The source of the sample is a study of early T cells in non-severe SARS-CoV-2 infection. The overall study: Unpaired chains resulted from sequencing bulk RNA of unsorted whole blood. Findings and limits, study-wide: VDJdb-based matching was biased toward anti-spike CD8 responses and missed private and CD4 specificities.

The CDR3 sequence is 13 residues long. Germline V gene sequence: CDR1 MNHEY, CDR2 SVGEGT. Individual cDNA molecules were tagged with unique molecular identifiers. TCRdb itself ran the 5' RACE reads through MiXCR, one entry per CDR3 protein. The sample carries 40,000 or so distinct CDR3 sequences, around a tenth recorded once. This TCR derives from an adult who was a healthcare worker with PCR-confirmed SARS-CoV-2 infection or an uninfected control (not recorded which). The sequenced material came from whole blood. This rearrangement joins TRBV6-2 or TRBV6-3 to TRBJ2-1; D perhaps matches TRBD2 (5 bases). This chain's CDR3 is CASSFPRGPEQIF. The CDR3 bases are TGTGCCAGCAGTTTCCCCCGGGGTCCGGAGCAGATCTTC.